The table lists the clone carrying this TCR beta chain with a count of one. Participants, about 18 to 95 years old, spanned under 30 US areas. The length of the CDR3 is 18 residues. The germline V and J ends were trimmed by 2 bases and 7 bases, with 23 bases remaining between them. Germline V lookup: CDR1 LNHDA, CDR2 SQIVND (reference sequence). This sample was included in a study of blood T cell repertoires in COVID-19. Study in general: Specimens from acute and convalescent COVID-19 originated in the United States, Italy and Spain. The analysed material was cDNA or gDNA that came from T cells, B-cell-depleted T cells, or PBMCs.

How the authors handled the data: It was from reference gene primer amplification that nucleated cell counts were estimated. The assay was immunoSEQ multiplex PCR, and TCRdb's table has in-frame clones only and misses some. V and J calls and clone size are as listed in that table; D and trimming were resolved from the DNA. Of a few hundred thousand clones listed, about 88% were seen once; the top ten hold over 0.8%. Sequenced sample: PBMCs or T cells enriched from blood (not recorded which). The rearrangement joins TRBV19 to TRBJ1-4; D is possibly TRBD1 (5 bases). This clonotype was obtained from a woman in her 30s who had recovered from COVID-19. The CDR3 sequence is CASSIWSGGAGNSEKLFF. The CDR3 DNA reads TGTGCCAGTAGTATATGGTCCGGAGGGGCCGGTAATAGTGAAAAACTGTTTTTT.